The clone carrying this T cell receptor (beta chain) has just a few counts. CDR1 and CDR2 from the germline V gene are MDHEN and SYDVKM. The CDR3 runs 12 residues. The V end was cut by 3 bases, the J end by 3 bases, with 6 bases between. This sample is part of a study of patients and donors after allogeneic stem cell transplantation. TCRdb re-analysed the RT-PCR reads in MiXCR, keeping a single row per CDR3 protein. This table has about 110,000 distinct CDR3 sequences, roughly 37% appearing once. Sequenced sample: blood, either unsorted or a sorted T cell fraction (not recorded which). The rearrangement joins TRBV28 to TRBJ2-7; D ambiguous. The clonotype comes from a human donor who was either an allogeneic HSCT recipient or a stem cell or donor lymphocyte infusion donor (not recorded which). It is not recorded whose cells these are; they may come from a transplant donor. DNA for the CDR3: TGTGCCAGCAGTTTTGGGATCTACGAGCAGTACTTC. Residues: CASSFGIYEQYF.